Detailed here is one T cell receptor beta chain. This record comes from a study of human T cells and chemical hapten exposure. TCRdb passed the RACE reads through MiXCR, listing each CDR3 protein once. The sample has about 250,000 distinct CDR3 sequences; over 7.5% are singletons. Time point given: pre-sensitization, week 0. Treatment given: therapeutic diphenylcyclopropenone sensitization with weekly scalp DPC. V gave up 1 base and J gave up 7 bases, with 11 bases separating them. Germline CDR1 SGHVS, CDR2 FQNEAQ. The CDR3 contains 14 residues. This TCR was recovered from a man younger than 35 with alopecia areata. Some clones in this sample may be carry-over from other donors' samples. The rearrangement joins TRBV7-8 to TRBJ2-1, with D hard to call. This material consisted of whole blood, taken in connection with sensitization to the hapten diphenylcyclopropenone (DPC). CDR3: CASSLGIKANEQFF. The CDR3 nucleotides read TGTGCCAGCAGCTTAGGGATTAAGGCAAATGAGCAGTTCTTC.